These 13 T cell receptor beta chains originate from one sample sequenced in a study of blood T cell repertoires in COVID-19. The data were produced by immunoSEQ multiplex PCR, yet TCRdb's version contains in-frame clones alone and is incomplete. Of fewer than 55,000 clones listed, about 84% are singletons. Sequences were obtained from peripheral blood. All receptors come from a woman aged 55-70 years with acute or convalescent COVID-19.

V is TRBV12-3 or TRBV12-4 and J is TRBJ1-1, with D possibly TRBD1 on 5 matching bases. The germline V and J ends were trimmed by 5 bases and 1 base, with 8 bases remaining between them. This CDR3 has 13 residues. The CDR3 sequence is CASSHRRNTEAFF. The CDR3 nucleotides read TGTGCCAGCAGTCACAGGAGGAACACTGAAGCTTTCTTT.

The J gene is TRBJ2-3, the V gene TRBV7-2; TRBD2 aligns across 12 bases. V lost 0 bases and J lost 0; bases outside the gene matches: 4. The CDR3 extends over 18 amino acids. Germline V gene sequence: CDR1 SGHTA, CDR2 FQGNSA. The CDR3 is CASSLAPGLAGSTDTQYF. The CDR3 DNA follows: TGTGCCAGCAGCTTAGCCCCGGGACTAGCGGGTAGCACAGATACGCAGTATTTT.

The CDR3 region is CASSLGQGGGEQFF. The CDR3 nucleotides are TGCGCCAGCAGCTTGGGACAGGGGGGTGGTGAGCAGTTCTTC. The V and J genes are TRBV5-1 and TRBJ2-1; the match to TRBD1 covers 9 bases. V dropped 0 bases and J dropped 9; count of bases not matched to a gene: 4. This CDR3 spans 14 amino acids. The V gene's germline CDR1 is SGHRS and CDR2 YFSETQ.

This clone was seen more than once but under ten times. This chain joins TRBV5-4 and TRBJ1-1, with D uncertain. The germline gives CDR1 SGHNT, CDR2 YYREEE (reference sequence). The CDR3 extends over 14 amino acids. The V and J ends lost 0 bases and 4 bases respectively, with 10 bases between them. This chain's CDR3 is CASSLALRGTEAFF. The DNA for the CDR3 is TGTGCCAGCAGCTTGGCCCTCCGAGGCACTGAAGCTTTCTTT.

This clone was picked up a small number of times. The chain links TRBV24-1 to TRBJ2-1; 7 nucleotides match TRBD2. Losses at the gene ends were 3 bases for V and 10 bases for J; bases not matched to a gene: 11. The CDR3 totals 15 residues. Germline assignment: CDR1 KGHDR and CDR2 SFDVKD. The CDR3 DNA reads TGTGCCACCAGTGATCGTACTAGCGTTCCAGACGAGCAGTTCTTC. The encoded protein is CATSDRTSVPDEQFF.

The V and J genes are TRBV7-2 and TRBJ1-1; 7 bases agree with TRBD1. Germline loops: CDR1 SGHTA, CDR2 FQGNSA. CDR3 length: 14 residues. J was trimmed by 12 bases and V by 4 bases; bases with no gene match: 14. The CDR3 DNA is TGTGCCAGCAGCTCAAGGAAGACAGGGTCCGGATCTTTCTTT. It translates to CASSSRKTGSGSFF. The variable domain in full, with the rest retrieved from reference TRBV7-2 and TRBJ1-1, is GAGVSQSPSNKVTEKGKDVELRCDPISGHTALYWYRQSLGQGLEFLIYFQGNSAPDKSGLPSDRFSAERTGGSVSTLTIQRTQQEDSAVYLCASSSRKTGSGSFFGQGTRLTVV.

This chain connects TRBV7-8 to TRBJ1-5; 9 bases agree with TRBD1. V trimming: 5 bases; J trimming: 3 bases; junction bases outside the gene matches: 5. Looked up from germline, CDR1 is SGHVS and CDR2 is FQNEAQ. CDR3 length equals 15 residues. The CDR3 coding sequence is TGTGCCAGCAGCCCGGGGACAGGGAACAATCAGCCCCAGCATTTT. Translation gives CASSPGTGNNQPQHF.

The chain combines TRBV28 with TRBJ2-7; maybe TRBD1 (5 bases). V lost 1 base, J lost 9 bases, and 16 bases lay in between. Per the germline V gene, CDR1 is MDHEN and CDR2 is SYDVKM. This CDR3 spans 14 amino acids. The CDR3, as DNA: TGTGCCAGCAGTTTATCCCAGGGAACCCTAGGGCAGTACTTC. This sequence encodes CASSLSQGTLGQYF.

The rearrangement joins TRBV2 to TRBJ2-5; D is possibly TRBD1 (6 bases). Deletions cut 5 bases from V and 5 bases from J, with 18 bases between. The germline CDR1 and CDR2 sequences are SNHLY and FYNNEI. The CDR3 covers 15 residues. The CDR3 here is CASSKNRVYGETQYF. The CDR3 DNA follows: TGTGCCAGCAGTAAAAACAGGGTATACGGGGAGACCCAGTACTTC.

The V gene is TRBV4-2, the J gene TRBJ2-7; weak D call: TRBD1 (6 bases). The CDR3 loop spans 19 amino acids. Trimming removed 3 bases at V and 4 bases at J, with 28 bases between. The germline CDR1 and CDR2 sequences are LGHNA and YNFKEQ. CDR3 sequence reads: CASSHPRDRPSFGQYEQYF. The CDR3 nucleotides are TGTGCCAGCAGCCATCCCCGTGACAGGCCTTCCTTTGGACAATACGAGCAGTACTTC.

The genes are TRBV3-1 (or the pseudogene TRBV3-2) and TRBJ2-5; 11 nucleotides line up with TRBD2. The V gene end was trimmed by 1 base and the J gene end by 5 bases; junction bases not matched to a gene: 9. Per germline, CDR1 LGHDT and CDR2 YNNKEL (reference sequence). The CDR3 length is 17 residues. CDR3 loop: CASSQVVAGGGFETQYF. In nucleotides, the CDR3 is TGTGCCAGCAGCCAAGTAGTAGCGGGAGGGGGATTCGAGACCCAGTACTTC.

The chain combines TRBV9 with TRBJ2-5; TRBD1 aligns across 7 bases. After removal of 3 bases from V and 2 bases from J, the junction contained 10 bases not matched to a gene. Germline CDR1 reads SGDLS; CDR2 reads YYNGEE. The CDR3 runs 16 residues. CDR3 in amino acids: CASSATWTGTQETQYF. In DNA, the CDR3 is TGTGCCAGCAGCGCCACCTGGACAGGAACTCAAGAGACCCAGTACTTC.

V is TRBV30 and J is TRBJ2-5; 8 bases align to TRBD1. The CDR3 length is 13 residues. From germline, CDR1 is GTSNPN and CDR2 SVGIG (reference sequence). J gave up 7 bases and V 4 bases, and 8 bases lay outside the gene matches. The CDR3 DNA sequence: TGTGCCTGGAACAAAGTTGGACAGGGGACCCAGTACTTC. Residues: CAWNKVGQGTQYF.